This T cell receptor beta chain was observed in a study of T-cell reconstitution after alpha-beta-depleted transplantation in children. Findings and limits, study-wide: The authors attributed T-cell counts and diversity one year after transplant mostly to newly produced T cells.

This clonotype turned up a few times. The antigen is unknown. TCRbeta library preparation incorporated unique molecular identifiers. TCRdb fed the PCR reads into MiXCR, producing one record per CDR3 protein. The profile shows roughly 490,000 distinct CDR3 sequences, 9.5% to 12% of them singletons. The germline CDR1 and CDR2 sequences are MNHEY and SMNVEV (reference sequence). V gave up 6 bases and J gave up 9 bases; unmatched junction bases: 23. The CDR3 runs to 17 residues. The receptor was isolated from a female patient aged 2-9 years who had a stem cell transplant for aplastic anemia, so the T cells may come from the graft donor. Source: PBMCs, mostly from graft donor cells, taken 180 days after TCRalphabeta/CD19-depleted stem cell transplant. This sequence joins TRBV27 and TRBJ2-7; 7 nucleotides agree with TRBD1. CDR3 region: CASSIRPRTGAGIRQYF. CDR3 bases: TGTGCCAGCAGCATACGCCCCAGGACAGGCGCCGGAATCCGGCAGTACTTC.